This TCR beta chain was sequenced in a study of blood T cell repertoires in COVID-19. Looking at the study overall: Researchers got acute and convalescent COVID-19 samples from the United States, Italy and Spain.

Authors' processing steps: Quantification of nucleated cells was approximated via reference gene primer amplification. The assay was immunoSEQ multiplex PCR, and TCRdb's table has in-frame clones only and misses some. Clone size and the V and J calls come from that table; the DNA yielded D and trimming. Of about 89,000 clones listed, 80% are singletons. Sequencing used peripheral blood. This sequence was found in a woman of 80 years or more with acute or convalescent COVID-19.

CDR3 amino acids: CASSAQDGETQYF. Written as DNA, the CDR3 is TGTGCCAGCTCAGCTCAAGACGGGGAGACCCAGTACTTC. The chain joins TRBV18 to TRBJ2-5, with no clear D. This CDR3 comprises 13 residues. Germline lookup yields CDR1 KGHSH and CDR2 LQKENI. Trimming stripped 5 bases from V and 5 bases from J, with 12 bases between.